This T cell receptor beta chain originates from a study of CD8+ T cells in alopecia areata. Background on the study: The SALT score measured affected scalp surface percentage in treated patients.

Noted treatment: oral pan-JAK inhibitor, 5-10 mg twice daily. Study-level points and caveats: Researchers report lesional scalp, most notably alopecia totalis/universalis, outstripped normal scalp in clonality.

V lost 4 bases to trimming and J lost 2 bases; unmatched junction nucleotides: 7. Germline V CDR1 and CDR2: MGHDK, SYGVNS. The CDR3 is 16 residues long. Worth noting for this clone: Its antigen is undetermined.

cDNA serving as the sequencing template came from extracted, reverse transcribed RNA. Using immunoSEQ multiplex PCR, the repertoire was profiled, and TCRdb retains in-frame clones only, with some absent. Counted here are about 180,000 clones, 45% to 60% occurring once; the ten biggest clones make up roughly 9.1%. This sample comprised CD8+ T cells sorted from blood, obtained around week 54, from a patient treated with tofacitinib. The TCR was taken from a human donor with alopecia areata. The rearrangement links TRBV25-1 to TRBJ2-2; 7 bases line up with TRBD2. CDR3 loop: CASSAFGEGNTGELFF. In nucleotides, the CDR3 is TGTGCCAGCAGTGCATTTGGGGAGGGAAACACCGGGGAGCTGTTTTTT.